This TCR beta chain was identified in a study of cytomegalovirus exposure and HLA in healthy donors. The CDR3 sequence is 14 residues long. CDR1 is SGHVS and CDR2 is FNYEAQ in the germline V gene. V dropped 5 bases and J dropped 7 bases, with 12 bases sitting between them. Vbeta (60) and Jbeta (13) primers were used in the PCR. Assay used: immunoSEQ multiplex PCR; TCRdb lists only in-frame clones, some missing. Found here are about 86,000 clones, more than 65% of them singletons; the top ten hold under 10%. J is TRBJ1-6 and V is TRBV7-6, with D possibly TRBD1 on 6 matching bases. This TCR came from a man aged 60 to 69 in good health and CMV-seronegative. Specimen: PBMCs. The CDR3, as DNA: TGTGCCAGCAGCCCAGGACAGTCAAATTCACCCCTCCACTTT. Protein sequence: CASSPGQSNSPLHF. The full variable domain, completed using reference TRBV7-6 and TRBJ1-6, is GAGVSQSPRYKVTKRGQDVALRCDPISGHVSLYWYRQALGQGPEFLTYFNYEAQQDKSGLPNDRFSAERPEGSISTLTIQRTEQRDSAMYRCASSPGQSNSPLHFGNGTRLTVT.